This T cell receptor beta chain was documented in a study of OX40 agonist ivuxolimab in advanced cancers. TCRdb keeps only in-frame clones here, not all; method: immunoSEQ multiplex PCR. Among over 25,000 clones listed, 80% to 85% were seen once. Germline CDR1 reads SNHLY; CDR2 reads FYNNEI. V lost 3 bases to trimming and J lost 5 bases, with 13 bases between them. This CDR3 region has 15 residues. The specimen was CD4+ or CD8+ T cells sorted from blood, collected in a trial of the OX40 agonist ivuxolimab. This clonotype was sampled from an adult with an advanced solid tumor such as melanoma, head and neck, liver or kidney cancer. The chain carries TRBV2 and TRBJ2-2; possible D gene TRBD1, 6 bases. CDR3 bases: TGTGCCAGCAGTGACAGGGGCCCTAGGACCGGGGAGCTGTTTTTT. This codes for CASSDRGPRTGELFF.